The 23 T cell receptor beta chains reported below all come from one sample, sequenced in a study of blood T cell repertoires in COVID-19. TCRdb's copy holds only in-frame clones and misses some; the assay was immunoSEQ multiplex PCR. The table includes 150,000 to 200,000 clones, almost 80% detected once. Sample: peripheral blood. The receptor source for this set is a man in his sixties with active or convalescent COVID-19.

V is TRBV7-3 and J is TRBJ1-2; D perhaps matches TRBD1 (6 bases). The V gene's germline CDR1 is SGHTA and CDR2 FQGTGA. Trimming cost V 0 bases and J 5 bases, with 7 bases left between them. The CDR3 covers 13 residues. CDR3 region: CASSLTGGYGYTF. The DNA for the CDR3 is TGTGCCAGCAGCTTAACAGGGGGATATGGCTACACCTTC.

CDR3 coding DNA: TGTGCCAGCAGCATCCGGGTTAGCGGGAGCCGTGAGCAGTACTTC. Translating it yields CASSIRVSGSREQYF. The chain carries TRBV7-2 and TRBJ2-7; 9 nucleotides agree with TRBD2. Germline loops: CDR1 SGHTA, CDR2 FQGNSA. CDR3 length equals 15 residues. V lost 5 bases, J lost 7 bases, and 12 bases stayed unmatched.

CDR3 bases: TGTGCCAGCAGCCACCAAAAGGGGCTAGCGTCGGGATCCGGGGAGCTGTTTTTT. Protein sequence: CASSHQKGLASGSGELFF. The V gene is TRBV3-1 (or the pseudogene TRBV3-2), the J gene TRBJ2-2; D may be TRBD2 (6 bases). Germline assignment: CDR1 LGHDT and CDR2 YNNKEL (reference sequence). V lost 3 bases to trimming and J lost 6 bases, with 23 bases between them. The CDR3 is made up of 18 amino acids.

This clone showed up just once. V is TRBV7-9 and J is TRBJ2-3; 8 positions match TRBD2. Trimming took 5 bases from V and 3 from J; bases not matched to a gene: 13. Germline loops: CDR1 SEHNR, CDR2 FQNEAQ (reference sequence). The CDR3 loop spans 17 amino acids. CDR3 DNA: TGTGCCAGCAGCGCGACGACTAGCCCGGGAGGGACAGATACGCAGTATTTT. Translation: CASSATTSPGGTDTQYF.

The chain employs TRBV6-4 and TRBJ1-5; D uncertain. With 5 bases removed from V and 0 bases from J, the gap between germline ends came to 11 bases. Per germline, CDR1 MRHNA and CDR2 SNTAGT. The CDR3 is made up of 15 amino acids. CDR3 amino acids: CASSKEAFSNQPQHF. CDR3 nucleotide sequence: TGTGCCAGCAGTAAAGAGGCATTTAGCAATCAGCCCCAGCATTTT.

This clone showed up just once. This chain joins TRBV3-1 (or the pseudogene TRBV3-2) and TRBJ2-1; no clear D. Deletions cut 3 bases from V and 8 bases from J, with 8 bases between. The CDR3 consists of 12 residues. Germline V gene lookup returns CDR1 LGHDT and CDR2 YNNKEL (reference sequence). CDR3 loop: CASSHEAYEQFF. For the CDR3, the DNA is TGTGCCAGCAGCCATGAGGCATATGAGCAGTTCTTC.

The chain combines TRBV12-3 or TRBV12-4 with TRBJ2-7; no clear D gene. This CDR3 comprises 10 residues. V was clipped by 6 bases and J by 3 bases, with 3 bases between them. Here the CDR3 DNA reads TGTGCCAGCAGCGGCTACGAGCAGTACTTC. It translates to CASSGYEQYF.

The V call is TRBV3-1 (or the pseudogene TRBV3-2), the J call TRBJ2-1; possibly TRBD2 for D (5 bases). Germline V CDR1 and CDR2: LGHDT, YNNKEL (reference sequence). The germline V and J ends were trimmed by 3 bases and 12 bases, with 15 bases remaining between them. The CDR3 has 13 amino acids. The CDR3 here is CASSQLYFRGQFF. CDR3 DNA sequence: TGTGCCAGCAGCCAGTTATATTTCCGGGGGCAGTTCTTC.

The V and J genes are TRBV7-2 and TRBJ2-6; D remains unclear. Trimming pared 0 bases from V and 0 bases from J, leaving 12 bases between. The CDR3 contains 18 residues. CDR1 SGHTA and CDR2 FQGNSA come from the germline V gene. CDR3 in amino acids: CASSLALRSYSGANVLTF. In nucleotides, the CDR3 is TGTGCCAGCAGCTTAGCGCTGCGTTCGTACTCTGGGGCCAACGTCCTGACTTTC.

The J gene is TRBJ1-5, the V gene TRBV6-2 or TRBV6-3, with 11 positions matching TRBD1. J was trimmed by 6 bases and V by 5 bases; bases with no gene match: 15. Germline CDR1 and CDR2: MNHEY and SVGEGT. This CDR3 region has 18 residues. CDR3 in DNA: TGTGCCAGCAGTAACCGGTCCTACGGGACAGGGGGTGGTCAGCCCCAGCATTTT. It encodes CASSNRSYGTGGGQPQHF.

The J gene is TRBJ1-1, the V gene TRBV6-5; tentative D call: TRBD1 (5 bases). V was shortened by 4 bases and J by 11 bases, with 23 bases between the two germline ends. The CDR3 runs 15 residues. The germline V gene has CDR1 MNHEY and CDR2 SVGAGI. CDR3 in amino acids: CASSSPIGAVVGAFF. CDR3 DNA sequence: TGTGCCAGCAGTTCCCCCATTGGGGCGGTCGTTGGCGCTTTCTTT.

The gene calls are TRBV9 and TRBJ2-7; D is uncertain. Germline V gene sequence: CDR1 SGDLS, CDR2 YYNGEE. CDR3 length: 13 amino acids. The V end was cut by 0 bases, the J end by 5 bases, with 9 bases between. This CDR3 is CASSVGSRNEQYF. As DNA, the CDR3 is TGTGCCAGCAGCGTAGGGTCCAGAAACGAGCAGTACTTC.

This chain uses TRBV2 with TRBJ1-1; D gene uncertain. The CDR3 is 14 amino acids. V lost 4 bases, J lost 5 bases, and 14 bases lay in between. CDR1 SNHLY and CDR2 FYNNEI come from the germline V gene. CDR3 loop: CASSGPQRGTEAFF. CDR3 in DNA: TGTGCCAGCAGTGGCCCCCAACGAGGAACTGAAGCTTTCTTT. Full variable domain (outside the CDR3, taken from reference TRBV2 and TRBJ1-1): EPEVTQTPSHQVTQMGQEVILRCVPISNHLYFYWYRQILGQKVEFLVSFYNNEISEKSEIFDDQFSVERPDGSNFTLKIRSTKLEDSAMYFCASSGPQRGTEAFFGQGTRLTVV.

V and J are TRBV5-1 and TRBJ2-7; 11 bases map to TRBD2. Germline lookup yields CDR1 SGHRS and CDR2 YFSETQ. This CDR3 region has 14 residues. The ends lost 2 bases at V and 3 bases at J; junction bases unmatched: 1. The CDR3 coding sequence is TGCGCCAGCAGCTTCGGGACTAGCGGCTACGAGCAGTACTTC. Protein sequence: CASSFGTSGYEQYF.

The rearrangement uses TRBV7-3 and TRBJ2-1; D not certain. CDR3 size: 14 residues. Between the trimmed V and J ends, which lost 4 bases and 5 bases, there was a span of 12 bases. Germline V gene lookup returns CDR1 SGHTA and CDR2 FQGTGA. CDR3 sequence (DNA): TGTGCCAGCAGCTCGGGTTCCCGTCACAATGAGCAGTTCTTC. It yields the protein CASSSGSRHNEQFF.

This clone has a handful of counts. The chain joins TRBV5-1 to TRBJ2-3, with a tentative D call TRBD2 (5 bases). This CDR3 comprises 15 residues. Trimming took 1 base from V and 0 from J, leaving 9 bases between them. CDR1 SGHRS and CDR2 YFSETQ come from the germline V gene. The CDR3 DNA follows: TGCGCCAGCAGCTTGAATGGACTTAGCACAGATACGCAGTATTTT. This sequence encodes CASSLNGLSTDTQYF.

J is TRBJ2-7 and V is TRBV5-4; TRBD1 might be the D (5 bases). Germline CDR1 is SGHNT and CDR2 is YYREEE (reference sequence). Deletions cut 1 base from V and 2 bases from J, with 13 bases between. The CDR3 is made up of 15 amino acids. DNA of the CDR3: TGTGCCAGCAGCTTGCTTGCAGGGATAACCTACGAGCAGTACTTC. Residues: CASSLLAGITYEQYF.

This clone was seen many times. The chain employs TRBV24-1 and TRBJ2-7; a possible D gene is TRBD2 (7 bases). The CDR3 has 13 residues. V lost 9 bases and J 6 bases, leaving 17 bases between the germline ends. Germline values: CDR1 KGHDR, CDR2 SFDVKD. CDR3 residues: CATRNQGGGEQYF. The CDR3 DNA follows: TGTGCCACCCGTAACCAAGGGGGGGGCGAGCAGTACTTC.

The rearrangement joins TRBV5-1 to TRBJ1-6; D gene unclear. CDR3 size: 15 residues. Germline CDR1 reads SGHRS; CDR2 reads YFSETQ. Trimming took 1 base from V and 7 from J, leaving 12 bases between them. The CDR3 bases are TGCGCCAGCAGCTTGCTCAGTCAGGTGAATTCACCCCTCCACTTT. This encodes CASSLLSQVNSPLHF.

This clone has a single count. The chain joins TRBV28 to TRBJ1-5; a weak D match, TRBD1 (5 bases). The CDR3 is 15 residues long. V lost 3 bases, J lost 4 bases, and 13 bases lay in between. In germline, CDR1 is MDHEN, CDR2 SYDVKM. Here the CDR3 reads CASSFLQGGNQPQHF. The DNA for the CDR3 is TGTGCCAGCAGTTTCTTGCAGGGAGGTAATCAGCCCCAGCATTTT.

This clone turned up a few times. V is TRBV27 and J is TRBJ2-1; 9 bases map to TRBD1. The CDR3 loop spans 15 amino acids. The V gene's germline CDR1 is MNHEY and CDR2 SMNVEV (reference sequence). The J segment lost 5 bases and the V segment lost 7 bases, leaving 9 bases of the junction unmatched. The CDR3 spells CASTRQGGGHNEQFF. CDR3 nucleotide sequence: TGTGCCAGCACCCGACAGGGGGGCGGCCACAATGAGCAGTTCTTC.

This clone was seen once. This sequence joins TRBV19 and TRBJ2-2; maybe TRBD2 (6 bases). Looked up from germline, CDR1 is LNHDA and CDR2 is SQIVND (reference sequence). The CDR3 contains 14 residues. V was trimmed by 6 bases and J by 0 bases, leaving 8 bases between them. CDR3 DNA: TGTGCCAGTAGCGGGAGAGCGAACACCGGGGAGCTGTTTTTT. Translation gives CASSGRANTGELFF.

V gene TRBV5-1 combines with J gene TRBJ2-2, with 8 positions matching TRBD2. CDR3 length equals 14 residues. The J segment lost 8 bases and the V segment lost 2 bases, leaving 5 bases of the junction unmatched. Germline values: CDR1 SGHRS, CDR2 YFSETQ. The CDR3 protein is CASSFLAGGGELFF. CDR3 DNA: TGCGCCAGCAGCTTTCTAGCGGGCGGAGGGGAGCTGTTTTTT.